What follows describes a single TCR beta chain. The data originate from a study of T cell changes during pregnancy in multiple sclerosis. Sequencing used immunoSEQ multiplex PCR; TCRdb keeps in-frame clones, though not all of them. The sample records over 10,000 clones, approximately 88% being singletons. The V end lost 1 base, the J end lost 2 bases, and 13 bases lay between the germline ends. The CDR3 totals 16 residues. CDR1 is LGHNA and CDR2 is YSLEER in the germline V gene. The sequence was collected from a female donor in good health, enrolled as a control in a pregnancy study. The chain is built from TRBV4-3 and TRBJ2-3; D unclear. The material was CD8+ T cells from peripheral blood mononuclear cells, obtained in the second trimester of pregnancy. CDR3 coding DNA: TGCGCCAGCAGCCAAGGTTTCATTCTATCCACAGATACGCAGTATTTT. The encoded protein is CASSQGFILSTDTQYF.